A selection of T cell receptor beta chains follows, all from one sample in a study of blood T cells in healthy people across ages. Using its own MiXCR run on the 5' RACE reads, TCRdb lists one record per CDR3 protein. In the table there are about 780,000 distinct CDR3 sequences, about 59% of which are singletons. The specimen was blood. These receptors originate from a man aged 25-40 years in good health. Both conserved end residues are part of each CDR3. D genes are given only for firm matches. Clone size appears in some rows only: once, few, many, or a class for an expanded clone.

v_call	d_call	j_call	clone_size	cdr3_nt	cdr3_aa
TRBV25-1	-	TRBJ1-2	-	TGTGCCAGCAAGGGTGCAGGCACTAACTATGGCTACACCTTC	CASKGAGTNYGYTF
TRBV7-8	-	TRBJ2-7	-	TGTGCCAGCAGCCGGGGGGCTGGGCAGCAGAGCTCCTACGAGCAGTACTTC	CASSRGAGQQSSYEQYF
TRBV6-2/TRBV6-3	TRBD1	TRBJ2-7	-	TGTGCCAGCAGGCCACTGGACAGGCCTCACGAGCAGTACTTC	CASRPLDRPHEQYF
TRBV14	-	TRBJ1-2	-	TGTGCCAGCAGCCAAGAATGGGGGGTAGGCGGCTACACCTTC	CASSQEWGVGGYTF
TRBV6-8	-	TRBJ1-5	-	TGTGCCAGCAGTTACTCGATGGCGTTTCAGCCCCAGCATTTT	CASSYSMAFQPQHF
TRBV7-2	-	TRBJ2-7	-	TGTGTCAGCAGCGTGAGTTACGAGCAGTACTTC	CVSSVSYEQYF
TRBV20-1	TRBD1	TRBJ1-4	-	TGCAGTGCTGAGGGACAGACTAATGAAAAACTGTTTTTT	CSAEGQTNEKLFF
TRBV6-1	-	TRBJ1-2	once	TGTGCCAGCTCTCGGGGGCAGGCCGCTAACTATGGCTACACCTTC	CASSRGQAANYGYTF
TRBV6-5	-	TRBJ2-7	few	TGTGCCAGCAGTAGGGGACTCTCGTCTTTGGGCGACGAGCAGTACTTC	CASSRGLSSLGDEQYF
TRBV5-1	TRBD1	TRBJ1-6	-	TGCGCCAGCAGCTTGGGCTTGACAGGGTTTTATGATTCACCCCTCCACTTT	CASSLGLTGFYDSPLHF
TRBV19	-	TRBJ2-5	-	TGTGCCAGTAGTACGGTTAGCCAAGAGACCCAGTACTTC	CASSTVSQETQYF
TRBV19	-	TRBJ1-2	once	TGTGCCAGTAGTACCCAGAAAATTGGGGGCTACACCTTC	CASSTQKIGGYTF
TRBV9	-	TRBJ2-3	-	TGTGCCAGCAGCCCCCTCGGCAGCCCCCGCACAGATACGCAGTATTTT	CASSPLGSPRTDTQYF
TRBV9	TRBD1	TRBJ2-7	-	TGTGCCAGCAGCCCGACAGGGTCGAGCTCCTACGAGCAGTACTTC	CASSPTGSSSYEQYF
TRBV27	TRBD1	TRBJ2-1	-	TGTGCCAGCATCTCCGGGACAGGGCACCAAGAGACCCAGTTCTTC	CASISGTGHQETQFF
TRBV20-1	-	TRBJ2-5	-	TGCAGTGCTAGAGATGGAGAACTAGTGGGGTTTGGTGAGCAGTACTTC	CSARDGELVGFGEQYF
TRBV4-3	TRBD1	TRBJ2-5	few	TGCGCCAGCAGCCACTTACAGGGGGCGTTGGAGACCCAGTACTTC	CASSHLQGALETQYF
TRBV20-1	-	TRBJ2-1	-	TGCAGTGCTGCTCCCCCAGGGATGCTGTATGAGCAGTTCTTC	CSAAPPGMLYEQFF
TRBV7-2	-	TRBJ2-3	-	TGTGCCAGCAGCAAAACAGGATCCCCTAGCACAGATACGCAGTATTTT	CASSKTGSPSTDTQYF
TRBV7-2	-	TRBJ2-7	-	TGTGCCAGCAGTACCCAGGGAGGTAGCGTTTACAATGAGCAGTACTTC	CASSTQGGSVYNEQYF
TRBV6-1	-	TRBJ2-3	-	TGTGCCAGCAGTGAAGCGCTGGGTACAGATACGCAGTATTTT	CASSEALGTDTQYF
TRBV9	TRBD2	TRBJ2-7	-	TGTGCCAGCAGCACGGGGGGGTCTTTCTCCTACGAGCAGTACTTC	CASSTGGSFSYEQYF
TRBV25-1	-	TRBJ2-7	few	TGTGCCAGCAGTGATCGACACTCCTACGAGCAGTACTTC	CASSDRHSYEQYF
TRBV5-6	-	TRBJ2-7	-	TGTGCCAGCAGCCGCAATCAACACAGGGAAATCGCCGAGCAGTACTTC	CASSRNQHREIAEQYF
TRBV6-2/TRBV6-3	TRBD2	TRBJ2-7	once	TGTGCCAGCACCGACGGCGGGGGGGCCTACGAGCAGTACTTC	CASTDGGGAYEQYF
TRBV6-2/TRBV6-3	-	TRBJ2-5	-	TGTGCCAGCACCAATTCCCGGGCCGAACAAGAGACCCAGTACTTC	CASTNSRAEQETQYF
TRBV7-2	-	TRBJ2-1	-	TGTGCCAGCAACCCTAACCCGGGACTTTACAATGAGCAGTTCTTC	CASNPNPGLYNEQFF
TRBV10-3	-	TRBJ2-5	-	TGTGCCATCAGTGAGAGGGAGAGGGGAGAGACCCAGTACTTC	CAISERERGETQYF
TRBV5-1	-	TRBJ1-6	-	TGCGCCAGCAGCTTTGGGGAGGGAGAGTCACCCCTCCACTTT	CASSFGEGESPLHF
TRBV21-1	-	TRBJ2-7	-	TGTGCCAGCAGCTCCCACCCGGCGATTTACGAGCAGTACTTC	CASSSHPAIYEQYF
TRBV20-1	-	TRBJ2-7	-	TGCAGTGCTAGTTCCTCCACCCTCTGGGAGCAGTACTTC	CSASSSTLWEQYF
TRBV4-3	-	TRBJ2-1	few	TGCGCCAGCAGACTAGCCAATGAGCAGTTCTTC	CASRLANEQFF
TRBV4-1	-	TRBJ2-5	few	TGCGCCAGCAGCCAAGAGAGGGATAGTGCGGAGACCCAGTACTTC	CASSQERDSAETQYF
TRBV6-2/TRBV6-3	TRBD1	TRBJ2-6	few	TGTGCCACGGGACAGGGGCGTCTCTCTGGGGCCAACGTCCTGACTTTC	CATGQGRLSGANVLTF
TRBV18	-	TRBJ2-1	-	TGTGCCAGCTCACCACTGGGGAAAGAGACCCAGTTCTTC	CASSPLGKETQFF
TRBV4-1	-	TRBJ2-4	-	TGCGCCAGCAGCCCTTGGACAGGAGGGGGACCAAACATTCAGTACTTC	CASSPWTGGGPNIQYF
TRBV9	TRBD1	TRBJ2-7	-	TGTGCCAGCAGCGGAAGGGGACAGAACCCCTACGAGCAGTACTTC	CASSGRGQNPYEQYF
TRBV7-2	TRBD1	TRBJ2-3	-	TGTGCCAGCAGCTTCGGACAGGGCTCCGCGATCGATACGCAGTATTTT	CASSFGQGSAIDTQYF
TRBV9	-	TRBJ2-1	-	TGTGCCAGCAGTTCGACAGACTTCTTTTCCAATGAGCAGTTCTTC	CASSSTDFFSNEQFF
TRBV5-1	-	TRBJ2-1	-	TGCGCCAGCAGCTCGGACGGACCAGCGTGGAATGAGCAGTTCTTC	CASSSDGPAWNEQFF
TRBV20-1	-	TRBJ2-1	few	TGCAGTGCTAGAGATGCAGCAGGCACAAATGAGCAGTTCTTC	CSARDAAGTNEQFF
TRBV7-2	TRBD2	TRBJ2-1	few	TGTGCCAGCAGCTTGGTCCCGCGGGGGACCAACAATGAGCAGTTCTTC	CASSLVPRGTNNEQFF
TRBV27	TRBD1	TRBJ2-5	few	TGTGCCAGCAGTTTACTCCGGGACAGGGGTGGAGAGACCCAGTACTTC	CASSLLRDRGGETQYF
TRBV20-1	-	TRBJ2-5	once	TGCAGTGCTAGAGATGGGGCAGGGGTGGGGGAGACCCAGTACTTC	CSARDGAGVGETQYF
TRBV15	TRBD2	TRBJ2-5	few	TGTGCCACCTCTGATCGGGGGGACCCCGTCGAGACCCAGTACTTC	CATSDRGDPVETQYF
TRBV6-4	TRBD1	TRBJ2-5	-	TGTGCCAGCAGTGACTCACAGGGGCGGGAGACCCAGTACTTC	CASSDSQGRETQYF
TRBV7-2	-	TRBJ2-1	few	TGTGCCAGCAGCTTGTTAAGGGGCGCCTACAATGAGCAGTTCTTC	CASSLLRGAYNEQFF
TRBV3-1	-	TRBJ1-5	few	TGTGCCAGCAGCCAAGCAGAGGGCAATCAGCCCCAGCATTTT	CASSQAEGNQPQHF
TRBV5-1	-	TRBJ2-5	few	TGCGCCAGCAGAGGGGGATCAGAGACCCAGTACTTC	CASRGGSETQYF
TRBV12-5	TRBD1	TRBJ2-1	-	TGTGCTAGTGGTATCGCCGGGACAGGACGCTACAATGAGCAGTTCTTC	CASGIAGTGRYNEQFF